Following are 13 T cell receptor beta chains from one sample sequenced in a study of blood T cell repertoires in COVID-19. Produced via immunoSEQ multiplex PCR; TCRdb's table is partial and in-frame only. The sample records roughly 260,000 clones, around 90% being singletons. Sample: peripheral blood. Receptors originate from a young adult with COVID-19, enrolled during active disease.

The rearrangement joins TRBV15 to TRBJ2-1; TRBD2 might be the D (6 bases). The V gene's germline CDR1 is LNHNV and CDR2 YYDKDF (reference sequence). The V gene lost 4 bases and the J gene lost 12 bases, with 13 bases spanning the gap. The CDR3 is 12 amino acids. CDR3 loop: CATSTETRSQFF. The CDR3 DNA reads as TGTGCCACCAGCACGGAGACTAGGTCGCAGTTCTTC.

The rearrangement joins TRBV10-1 to TRBJ2-5, with 15 bases matching TRBD2. With 5 bases clipped from V and 5 bases from J, the junction kept 6 bases outside the gene matches. The CDR3 length is 16 residues. In germline, CDR1 is WNHNN, CDR2 SYGVQD (reference sequence). The CDR3 region is CASSPGLAGGQETQYF. In DNA form, the CDR3 reads TGCGCCAGCAGTCCCGGACTAGCGGGAGGGCAGGAGACCCAGTACTTC.

Comment on this clone: This may stem from a read error, because a much larger clone lies one nucleotide away. The V call is TRBV3-1 (or the pseudogene TRBV3-2), the J call TRBJ1-5; perhaps TRBD1 as D (6 bases). The CDR3 contains 14 residues. V gave up 0 bases and J gave up 4 bases, with 7 bases separating them. The germline V gene has CDR1 LGHDT and CDR2 YNNKEL (reference sequence). CDR3 bases: TGTGCCAGCAGCCAAGATACAGGGAATCAGCCCCAGCATTTT. It specifies CASSQDTGNQPQHF.

The rearrangement links TRBV6-5 to TRBJ2-5, with a possible D match to TRBD1 (5 bases). V was shortened by 8 bases and J by 1 base, with 11 bases between the two germline ends. The length of the CDR3 is 13 residues. Germline V gene data show CDR1 as MNHEY and CDR2 as SVGAGI. The CDR3 DNA follows: TGTGCCAGCTGCTCAGGGTCCCAAGAGACCCAGTACTTC. Translating gives CASCSGSQETQYF.

This clone came up once. CDR3 in amino acids: CASSYERQFTDTQYF. The CDR3 DNA reads TGTGCCAGCAGTTATGAGAGGCAGTTCACAGATACGCAGTATTTT. This chain joins TRBV6-2 or TRBV6-3 and TRBJ2-3; unclear D gene. Trimming pared 3 bases from V and 2 bases from J, leaving 12 bases between. CDR3 length: 15 residues. CDR1 and CDR2 from the germline V gene are MNHEY and SVGEGT.

This chain joins TRBV28 and TRBJ1-2; D is perhaps TRBD1 (6 bases). Germline-derived CDR1 and CDR2 are MDHEN and SYDVKM. CDR3 length: 14 amino acids. V shed 2 bases and J shed 6 bases, with 13 bases lying between them. This CDR3 reads CASSLVTGNHGYTF. The CDR3 nucleotides are TGTGCCAGCAGTTTAGTAACAGGGAATCATGGCTACACCTTC.

CDR3 protein: CASSSGDSFTDTQYF. The CDR3 DNA sequence: TGCGCCAGCAGCTCGGGGGACTCTTTCACAGATACGCAGTATTTT. This chain links TRBV5-1 with TRBJ2-3; D may be TRBD2 (6 bases). The CDR3 covers 15 residues. Deletions cut 3 bases from V and 2 bases from J, with 13 bases between. The germline gives CDR1 SGHRS, CDR2 YFSETQ.

V is TRBV24-1 and J is TRBJ2-1, with a possible D match to TRBD1 (5 bases). CDR1 is KGHDR, CDR2 SFDVKD, per germline. The CDR3 length is 14 residues. Trimming took off 4 bases at V and 8 bases at J, with 14 bases between the two ends. CDR3 DNA sequence: TGTGCCACCAGTGACCCTAGGGGTATAGATGAGCAGTTCTTC. Protein: CATSDPRGIDEQFF.

The chain combines TRBV6-5 with TRBJ2-7; TRBD1 might be the D (5 bases). Trimming took off 11 bases at V and 2 bases at J, with 19 bases between the two ends. Germline V gene sequence: CDR1 MNHEY, CDR2 SVGAGI. This CDR3 spans 14 amino acids. The chain's CDR3 is CASAKGHQTYEQYF. The CDR3 nucleotides are TGTGCCTCGGCCAAGGGGCATCAAACCTACGAGCAGTACTTC.

V gene TRBV4-3 combines with J gene TRBJ2-3; 7 nucleotides align to TRBD2. This CDR3 has 14 amino acids. Germline V CDR1 and CDR2: LGHNA, YSLEER. Trimming removed 1 base from V and 9 bases from J; junction bases left unmatched: 7. The CDR3 DNA sequence: TGCGCCAGCAGCCAAGCGGGGGGTGGTGGGACGCAGTATTTT. It yields the protein CASSQAGGGGTQYF.

The rearrangement joins TRBV5-1 to TRBJ2-1; 10 positions agree with TRBD2. The ends lost 0 bases at V and 5 bases at J; junction bases unmatched: 5. The CDR3 length is 16 residues. Germline CDR1 SGHRS, CDR2 YFSETQ. CDR3 region: CASSLDRLAGDNEQFF. In DNA form, the CDR3 reads TGCGCCAGCAGCTTGGACAGACTAGCGGGCGACAATGAGCAGTTCTTC.

This rearrangement joins TRBV19 to TRBJ1-1, with D possibly being TRBD1 (5 bases). The CDR3 spans 14 residues. V was trimmed by 4 bases and J by 5 bases, leaving 14 bases between them. Germline V lookup: CDR1 LNHDA, CDR2 SQIVND (reference sequence). The CDR3 spells CASSKVAGRTEAFF. The CDR3 coding sequence is TGTGCCAGTAGTAAGGTAGCAGGGAGGACTGAAGCTTTCTTT.

The chain uses TRBV24-1 and TRBJ2-1; 13 bases are a match to TRBD2. V dropped 3 bases and J dropped 7; count of bases not matched to a gene: 14. Germline assignment: CDR1 KGHDR and CDR2 SFDVKD. The CDR3 contains 19 residues. As DNA, the CDR3 is TGTGCCACCAGTGATCCACTAGCGGGAGGGCCGGAGTTTTCAAATGAGCAGTTCTTC. Translation: CATSDPLAGGPEFSNEQFF.